The rows below give T cell receptor beta chains drawn from one sample of a study of Graves' ophthalmopathy and Graves' hyperthyroidism. One entry per CDR3 protein results from TCRdb running MiXCR on the multiplex PCR reads. The sample consists of hundreds of thousands of distinct CDR3 sequences, 40% of them appearing once. Sequencing input: peripheral blood. The receptors were gathered from an adult man with Graves' ophthalmopathy. The CDR3 runs from the conserved cysteine through the conserved F or W. Each record gives: clone size, D gene, V gene, J gene, CDR3 protein, CDR3 DNA. The D gene is left open where the match is weak. Where a row states a size, it is once, few, many or the class of an expanded clone; other rows omit it.

many	NA	TRBV7-9	TRBJ1-3	CASSLRQRSGNTIYF	TGTGCCAGCAGCTTAAGGCAACGTTCGGGAAACACCATATATTTT
few	NA	TRBV2	TRBJ1-5	CASSQDSNSNQPQHF	TGTGCCAGCAGCCAAGACAGCAATAGCAATCAGCCCCAGCATTTT
NA	NA	TRBV15	TRBJ1-2	CATTPGSAYGYTF	TGTGCCACCACTCCCGGGTCAGCCTATGGCTACACCTTC
many	NA	TRBV11-2	TRBJ2-7	CASSRTGWSYEQYF	TGTGCCAGCAGCCGAACAGGGTGGTCCTACGAGCAGTACTTC
few	NA	TRBV7-2	TRBJ1-1	CASSLVGTTNTEAFF	TGTGCCAGCAGCTTGGTTGGCACCACGAACACTGAAGCTTTCTTT
many	NA	TRBV10-3	TRBJ2-7	CAISGDNSYEQYF	TGTGCCATCAGTGGGGACAACTCCTACGAGCAGTACTTC
many	NA	TRBV25-1	TRBJ1-4	CASSEFGNEKLFF	TGTGCCAGCAGTGAATTCGGGAATGAAAAACTGTTTTTT
NA	NA	TRBV7-2	TRBJ1-2	CASSLDGSGGYTF	TGTGCCAGCAGCTTAGATGGGTCCGGTGGCTACACCTTC
NA	TRBD2	TRBV7-9	TRBJ2-5	CASSFLPGLAGRETQYF	TGTGCCAGCAGCTTTCTACCGGGACTAGCGGGGAGAGAGACCCAGTACTTC
NA	NA	TRBV2	TRBJ1-6	CASTGGSNSPLHF	TGTGCCAGCACGGGGGGGAGCAATTCACCCCTCCACTTT
NA	NA	TRBV13	TRBJ2-5	CASSLSPKLGGGTETQYF	TGTGCCAGCAGCTTATCTCCCAAGTTGGGGGGAGGTACGGAGACCCAGTACTTC
many	NA	TRBV29-1	TRBJ2-7	CSVGFRYEQYF	TGCAGCGTCGGCTTCCGCTACGAGCAGTACTTC
NA	TRBD1	TRBV29-1	TRBJ1-2	CSVERSGTGNYGYTF	TGCAGCGTTGAACGCAGCGGGACAGGGAACTATGGCTACACCTTC
NA	NA	TRBV7-9	TRBJ2-2	CASSPQEDTGELFF	TGTGCCAGCAGCCCCCAGGAGGACACCGGGGAGCTGTTTTTT
many	NA	TRBV5-8	TRBJ1-5	CASSLGQIYSNQPQHF	TGTGCCAGCAGCTTGGGACAGATCTATAGCAATCAGCCCCAGCATTTT
NA	NA	TRBV6-5	TRBJ2-1	CASSPTYNEQFF	TGTGCCAGCAGTCCGACCTACAATGAGCAGTTCTTC
NA	TRBD1	TRBV11-1	TRBJ1-4	CASSQQGTGNEKLFF	TGTGCCAGCAGCCAGCAAGGGACAGGGAACGAAAAACTGTTTTTT
NA	NA	TRBV7-9	TRBJ2-2	CASSLDMGTGELFF	TGTGCCAGCAGCTTAGATATGGGGACCGGGGAGCTGTTTTTT
NA	TRBD2	TRBV20-1	TRBJ2-5	CSARRRGGVAAQYF	TGCAGTGCTCGCCGGCGGGGGGGGGTCGCGGCCCAGTACTTC
NA	TRBD2	TRBV19	TRBJ2-5	CASSRLAGAYQETQYF	TGTGCCAGTAGTAGGCTAGCGGGGGCCTACCAAGAGACCCAGTACTTC
many	NA	TRBV7-3	TRBJ2-7	CASSLIRLPSYEQYF	TGTGCCAGCAGCTTAATCAGGTTACCTAGCTACGAGCAGTACTTC
once	NA	TRBV7-4	TRBJ1-6	CASSLVFPTAPPSSYNSPLHF	TGTGCCAGCAGCTTAGTGTTCCCGACAGCACCCCCGAGCTCCTATAATTCACCCCTCCACTTT
NA	NA	TRBV2	TRBJ2-5	CASTHLTWSGSFFGETQYF	TGTGCCAGCACCCATCTCACCTGGTCAGGGTCGTTTTTCGGAGAGACCCAGTACTTC
few	NA	TRBV25-1	TRBJ2-7	CASSLPRIHEQYF	TGTGCCAGCAGTTTACCCCGGATCCACGAGCAGTACTTC
NA	TRBD2	TRBV6-5	TRBJ2-5	CASSYGGGAQETQYF	TGTGCCAGCAGTTACGGGGGAGGGGCCCAAGAGACCCAGTACTTC
NA	TRBD1	TRBV20-1	TRBJ1-2	CSASAGTALDGYTF	TGCAGTGCTAGCGCGGGGACAGCCCTTGATGGCTACACCTTC
NA	NA	TRBV2	TRBJ2-7	CASSALGEQYF	TGTGCCAGCAGTGCGTTAGGAGAGCAGTACTTC
many	NA	TRBV5-8	TRBJ1-2	CASSLEGTGYTF	TGTGCCAGCAGCTTGGAAGGGACTGGCTACACCTTC
NA	NA	TRBV6-1	TRBJ2-7	CASSEVSEQYF	TGTGCCAGCAGTGAAGTTTCCGAGCAGTACTTC
NA	NA	TRBV2	TRBJ2-3	CASRSQGVTQYF	TGTGCCAGCAGATCCCAGGGAGTTACGCAGTATTTT
few	TRBD1	TRBV3-1	TRBJ1-2	CASSQDNGQGKTYGYTF	TGTGCCAGCAGCCAAGACAACGGACAGGGCAAAACCTATGGCTACACCTTC
few	TRBD2	TRBV7-9	TRBJ2-5	CASSYQAGGPETQYF	TGTGCCAGCAGCTACCAAGCGGGAGGGCCAGAGACCCAGTACTTC
many	TRBD1	TRBV7-9	TRBJ2-7	CASSSGQGGLHEQYF	TGTGCCAGCAGCTCGGGACAGGGAGGCTTGCACGAGCAGTACTTC
NA	TRBD2	TRBV20-1	TRBJ2-7	CSARLWGLSGGATYEQYF	TGCAGTGCTAGACTCTGGGGCCTCAGCGGGGGGGCCACCTACGAGCAGTACTTC
NA	TRBD1	TRBV29-1	TRBJ1-1	CSVLKGRGVPAEAFF	TGCAGCGTTCTCAAGGGCAGGGGGGTACCGGCTGAAGCTTTCTTT
once	NA	TRBV29-1	TRBJ2-3	CSVETGTDTQYF	TGCAGCGTTGAGACCGGGACAGATACGCAGTATTTT
NA	NA	TRBV2	TRBJ1-2	CASSEEGIGYTF	TGTGCCAGCAGTGAGGAGGGGATTGGCTACACCTTC
NA	NA	TRBV5-6	TRBJ1-2	CASGEPADTGGYTF	TGTGCCAGCGGAGAACCGGCGGACACTGGCGGCTACACCTTC
once	TRBD1	TRBV15	TRBJ1-5	CATSKTGGDQPQHF	TGTGCCACCAGCAAGACAGGGGGAGATCAGCCCCAGCATTTT
NA	NA	TRBV7-9	TRBJ1-5	CASSREYNQPQHF	TGTGCCAGCAGCCGGGAATACAATCAGCCCCAGCATTTT
many	NA	TRBV10-3	TRBJ1-2	CASSEKSGEYGYTF	TGTGCCAGCAGTGAAAAGTCGGGGGAATATGGCTACACCTTC
few	NA	TRBV19	TRBJ1-1	CASSILGRTEAFF	TGTGCCAGTAGTATCTTAGGGCGGACTGAAGCTTTCTTT
NA	NA	TRBV7-9	TRBJ2-6	CASQDRSSGANVLTF	TGTGCCAGCCAAGACAGGAGCTCTGGGGCCAACGTCCTGACTTTC
many	TRBD1	TRBV10-3	TRBJ1-2	CAISGDRVKANYGYTF	TGTGCCATCAGTGGAGACAGGGTGAAAGCTAACTATGGCTACACCTTC
few	NA	TRBV25-1	TRBJ2-2	CASSLQETGELFF	TGTGCCAGCAGCTTACAGGAGACCGGGGAGCTGTTTTTT
NA	TRBD1	TRBV20-1	TRBJ2-7	CSAPQGADYEQYF	TGCAGTGCTCCACAGGGGGCTGACTACGAGCAGTACTTC
NA	NA	TRBV7-9	TRBJ2-2	CASSLRGTTNTGELFF	TGTGCCAGCAGCTTGAGGGGGACCACTAACACCGGGGAGCTGTTTTTT
few	NA	TRBV7-2	TRBJ2-7	CASSPHTGTRTYEQYF	TGTGCCAGCAGCCCACATACCGGGACTCGTACCTACGAGCAGTACTTC
many	NA	TRBV12-3/TRBV12-4	TRBJ1-5	CASSTWDAGPQHF	TGTGCCAGCAGTACCTGGGACGCGGGGCCCCAGCATTTT
NA	NA	TRBV7-9	TRBJ1-3	CASGAPGFGNTIYF	TGTGCCAGCGGGGCACCGGGTTTCGGAAACACCATATATTTT
NA	TRBD1	TRBV9	TRBJ1-6	CTSRDRGNSPLHF	TGTACCAGCAGGGACAGGGGAAATTCACCCCTCCACTTT
few	TRBD1	TRBV6-1	TRBJ2-7	CASSGRTGYYEQYF	TGTGCCAGCAGTGGCCGGACAGGGTACTACGAGCAGTACTTC
NA	NA	TRBV5-4	TRBJ2-2	CASSVDTRSNTGELFF	TGTGCCAGCAGCGTGGACACACGATCGAACACCGGGGAGCTGTTTTTT
NA	TRBD2	TRBV19	TRBJ2-5	CATQRGLAGEETQYF	TGTGCCACTCAAAGAGGACTAGCGGGGGAAGAGACCCAGTACTTC